The present T cell receptor (beta chain) was sequenced within a study of cytomegalovirus exposure and HLA in healthy donors (dated by TCRdb to the late 2010s). About the investigation overall: An earlier analysis of around 600 of the donors reported approximately 290 Gb of sequence data and 100 million to 130 million unique TCR beta sequences from about 180 million T cells. Roughly 5 DR-DQ haplotypes were handled as single units for association and clustering, since linkage in the cohort was strong. To study patterns of TCR occurrence, a later analysis re-analyzed previously published TCR beta repertoires from 700 or so donors and added high-resolution HLA genotyping. The study profiled the T cell repertoires of 666 subjects by immunosequencing and related them to cytomegalovirus serostatus. Among the roughly 410 genotyped donors, about 83% belonged to the genetic ancestry cluster associated with self-reported Caucasian donors. Genome-wide SNP genotypes for about 65% of the roughly 670 donors were used in a later genetic analysis, which treated that subset as a discovery cohort. To predict cytomegalovirus infection status, the study brought together high-throughput TCR immunosequencing, statistical association of individual TCRs with disease status, and machine learning. Across approximately 400 genotyped donors of the cohort, an average of approximately 240,000 unique TCR beta nucleotide sequences per donor were sequenced, and roughly 20% of those sequences were non-productive. An earlier analysis of 587 of the donors applied high-throughput TCR beta sequencing to assess whether each TCR beta V gene segment acted as functional or pseudogenic. An early release covering around 630 HLA-typed donors comprised around 300 gigabases of sequencing data and around 80 million unique TCR sequences. Donor age, sex, ethnicity and CMV serostatus were compiled together with the repertoire data. The number of typed donors differed by locus: roughly 620-630 for A, B, C, DRB1 and DQB1; 522 for DQA1; about 600 for DPA1; and 400 to 480 for DPB1. Every repertoire in the discovery cohort had been generated on one and the same sequencing platform. The later analysis used no new phenotypic data to find candidate immune exposures, relying instead on TCR beta sequences and their occurrence across donors. HLA typing covered class I and class II loci at four-digit resolution. The aim of the study was to test whether cataloging public T cell receptors could identify signatures of past pathogen exposure. Besides the first cohort of approximately 670 subjects, a separate validation cohort made up of 90 to 150 different subjects was used. What the authors observed across the whole study: It was suggested by the authors that the approach could potentially be generalized to other disease states and immunological phenotypes. In an earlier analysis of approximately 590 of the donors, most TCR beta V segments were observed in productive rearrangements about 87% or about 30% of the time, broadly matching IMGT annotations. Across donors, most TCR sequences were observed very rarely, whereas some public TCRs were present in many individuals. In a later analysis, several top co-occurrence clusters were reported to appear linked to parvovirus B19, influenza, CMV and Epstein-Barr virus. This cohort had only TCR beta chains sequenced, and the lack of alpha or paired-chain data limited which features could be detected. According to a later genetic analysis, donors in an Asian-associated ancestry cluster had fewer N-insertions in productive TCRs than the approximately 700-donor mean. An association between a missense DCLRE1C variant and V-gene and J-gene trimming of TCR beta chains was found in a later genetic analysis and replicated in an independent cohort. CMV serostatus was the only immune exposure information available for the cohort. A group of highly shared sequence variants was considered likely to be a technical artifact of the sequencing pipeline. A later analysis found that TCR association rates varied across HLA loci, with DRB1 alleles showing the most associated TCRs and HLA-C alleles the fewest. The study gave a list of 150 to 200 TCR beta chains associated with cytomegalovirus. A further reported finding was that TCR beta sequences accurately predicted the HLA-A and HLA-B alleles for most subjects in the first cohort. The classifier was reported to diagnose cytomegalovirus status with high specificity and sensitivity in both the original cohort and the validation cohort. Correlated functional status among segregating V segments might reflect linkage disequilibrium, but an unknown experimental factor could not be ruled out. In a later analysis, over 15,000 TCR beta sequences were associated with specific HLA alleles at a false discovery rate of 0.05. In a later analysis, HLA-associated TCR beta chains showed more clonal expansion and lower generation probabilities than non-associated chains that were equally common. Most CMV-associated TCR beta chains appeared to be HLA-restricted in a later analysis, and the HLA associations seemed to be driven largely by CMV exposure. When HLA alleles, especially DR and DQ, strongly co-occurred, attributing TCR associations to individual alleles was difficult. The earlier analysis of about 600 of the donors excluded roughly 17 rarely observed V segments, including chromosome 9 orphons, because counts were too low. Because HLA typing was missing for some donors at each locus, association tests included only the typed subset. A few of the identified cytomegalovirus-associated TCR beta chains were confirmed in vitro to be specific for cytomegalovirus antigens. Roughly uniform sequencing depth across donors was assumed in presence/absence analyses, although this assumption may not hold.

The cohort comprised 666 healthy bone marrow donors. Cohort members were all nominally healthy when sampled, although unrecorded immune exposures were likely present. The donor was CMV seropositive and belonged to the group of over 250 seropositive cohort members. Every donor gave a peripheral blood sample, and the peripheral blood mononuclear cells from that sample were used for TCR beta sequencing. The Qiagen DNeasy Blood Extraction Kit was used to extract genomic DNA from the blood cell samples. As for this clone: Its binding antigen is unknown. Within one base of it there is no much larger clone, and no base qualities were kept.

Preparation of the library involved the immunoSEQ multiplex PCR assay. The multiplex PCR relied on a mix of 60 forward primers for TCR Vbeta segments and 13 reverse primers for TCR Jbeta segments. The CDR3 region of rearranged TCR beta genes was amplified from genomic DNA with a multiplex PCR assay. On the Illumina HiSeq System, the amplified TCR beta libraries were sequenced as 87-base-pair reads. The authors processed their data as follows. Across the 670 or so repertoires, a later analysis counted roughly 77 million unique TCR beta chains, roughly 11 million of which were shared by at least two donors. A nearest-neighbor algorithm error-corrected the raw reads and collapsed the reads into unique sequences, merging closely related sequences to remove PCR and sequencing errors. CDR3 sequences were aligned to IMGT reference sequences to assign V, D and J gene segments. Each retained sequence needed at least a six-nucleotide match to both a V gene segment and a J gene segment. A rearrangement was called productive if the CDR3 had no stop codons and remained in frame with V and J, and every other rearrangement was called non-productive. Following IMGT convention, CDR3 was defined as the stretch from the second conserved V-encoded cysteine up to the conserved J-encoded phenylalanine. In an earlier analysis of just under 600 of the donors, sequences lacking an unambiguous match to a single V gene segment were excluded. In an earlier analysis of 587 of the donors, a V segment was called functional when productive rearrangements were above 56.7%, and segregating when the standard deviation between donors exceeded 5%. To diagnose cytomegalovirus status from the catalog of TCR beta chain sequences, a statistical classification framework was built. In a later analysis, TCR nucleotide sequences were compared against IMGT/GENE-DB human TR gene sequences so that V and J genes could be assigned. The TCRdist pipeline was used in a later analysis to assign CDR3 sequences and most-parsimonious VDJ recombination scenarios. In a later analysis, each TCR beta chain was defined by its CDR3 amino acid sequence together with its V-gene family, and reads lacking a unique V-gene family were excluded. A later analysis removed 600 or so highly shared, low-generation-probability nucleotide sequences to deal with suspected cross-contamination and a sequencing artifact. In a later analysis, a clonal expansion index for each public chain was calculated from normalized within-repertoire ranks of inferred template counts. A later analysis computed generation probabilities with a VDJ recombination model fitted to out-of-frame rearrangements, and checked the results against IGoR. Hypergeometric tests were used in a later analysis to score TCR-TCR, TCR-HLA and TCR-CMV co-occurrence, with a repertoire-size bias correction applied to the TCR pairs. In a later analysis, false discovery rates were estimated by permuting HLA or CMV assignments 20 times. In a later analysis, co-occurring TCRs were grouped using DBSCAN, with TCRdist sequence similarity added in when clustering inside HLA-allele-positive subsets. Repertoires with fewer than 30,000 or more than 120,000 public chains were left out of co-occurrence clustering, as were about five repertoires with anomalous nucleotide sharing. TCRdb's version of the immuneACCESS table is confined to in-frame rearrangements and falls short of the full clone set. An unresolved V gene accounts for under half of the shortfall where checked; the remainder is of unknown origin. Clone size and the V and J calls come from that table; the DNA yielded D and trimming. This sample is represented by under 200,000 clones; roughly 80% of them were singletons. 8.5% of the sample goes to the ten largest clones.

The receptor comes from a male donor in good health and CMV-seropositive. Sequences were obtained from PBMCs.

DNA sequence: TGTGCCAGCAGCTTAGGGAGGGGTCGGGAGACCCAGTACTTC. Its translation is CASSLGRGRETQYF. Recombination connected TRBV7-2 to TRBJ2-5; the D region possibly corresponds to TRBD2 (6 bases align). The germline ends are 11 bases apart after V is trimmed by 1 base and J by 5 bases. CDR1 is given as SGHTA and CDR2 as FQGNSA, both from the germline V gene. The CDR3 runs 14 amino acids, cysteine and phenylalanine included. The kept DNA is CDR3 alone, 42 bases in frame from the first base.